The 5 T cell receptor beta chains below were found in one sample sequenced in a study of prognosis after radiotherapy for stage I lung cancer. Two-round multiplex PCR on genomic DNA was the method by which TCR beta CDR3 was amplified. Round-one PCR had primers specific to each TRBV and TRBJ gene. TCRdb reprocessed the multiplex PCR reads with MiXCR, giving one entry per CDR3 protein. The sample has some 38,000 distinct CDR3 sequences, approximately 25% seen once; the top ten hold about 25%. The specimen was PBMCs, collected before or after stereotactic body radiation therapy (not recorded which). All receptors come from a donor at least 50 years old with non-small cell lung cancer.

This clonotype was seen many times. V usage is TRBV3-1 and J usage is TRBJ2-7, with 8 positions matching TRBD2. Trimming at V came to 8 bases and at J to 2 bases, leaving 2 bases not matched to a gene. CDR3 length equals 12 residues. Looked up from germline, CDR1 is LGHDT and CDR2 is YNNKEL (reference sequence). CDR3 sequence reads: CASSGGAYEQYF. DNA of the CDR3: TGTGCCAGCTCGGGGGGGGCCTACGAGCAGTACTTC.

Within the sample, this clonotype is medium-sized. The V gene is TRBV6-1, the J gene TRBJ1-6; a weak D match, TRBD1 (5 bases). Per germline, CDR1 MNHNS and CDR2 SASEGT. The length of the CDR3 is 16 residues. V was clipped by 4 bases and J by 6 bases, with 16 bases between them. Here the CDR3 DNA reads TGTGCCAGCAGTGTTCAGGGCCGGGGGATTAATTCACCCCTCCACTTT. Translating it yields CASSVQGRGINSPLHF.

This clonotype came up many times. CDR3 sequence: CASSELVTYSNQPQHF. The CDR3 bases are TGTGCCAGCAGTGAATTAGTAACTTATAGCAATCAGCCCCAGCATTTT. This chain uses TRBV6-1 with TRBJ1-5; D is unresolved. The CDR3 length is 16 residues. V was shortened by 2 bases and J by 0 bases, with 11 bases between the two germline ends. Germline-derived CDR1 and CDR2 are MNHNS and SASEGT.

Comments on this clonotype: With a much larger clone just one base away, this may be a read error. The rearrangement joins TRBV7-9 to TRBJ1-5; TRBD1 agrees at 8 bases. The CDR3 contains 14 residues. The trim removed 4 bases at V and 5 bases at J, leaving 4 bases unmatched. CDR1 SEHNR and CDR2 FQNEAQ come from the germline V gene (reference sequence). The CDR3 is CASSWGQVDQPQHF. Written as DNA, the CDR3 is TGTGCCAGCAGCTGGGGACAGGTTGATCAGCCCCAGCATTTT.

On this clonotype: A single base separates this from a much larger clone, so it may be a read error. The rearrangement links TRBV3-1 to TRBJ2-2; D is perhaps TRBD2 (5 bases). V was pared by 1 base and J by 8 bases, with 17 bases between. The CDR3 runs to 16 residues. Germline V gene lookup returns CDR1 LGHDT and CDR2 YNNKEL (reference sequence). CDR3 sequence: CASSQGLRVASGELFF. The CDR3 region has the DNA TGTGCCAGCAGCCAAGGTCTGCGGGTGGCTTCGGGGGAGCTGTTTTTT.